This TCR beta chain appears in the sequencing data of a study of blood T cell repertoires in COVID-19. Using immunoSEQ multiplex PCR, the repertoire was profiled, and TCRdb retains in-frame clones only, with some absent. The sample gives approximately 36,000 clones, nearly 90% of which show up once; about 25% is in the top ten. Source material: peripheral blood. The receptor was isolated from a man in his 60s with active or convalescent COVID-19.

DNA of the CDR3: TGTGCCGGTAAACGCCTGACTAGCGGGTTAGATGAGCAGTTCTTC. It is translated as CAGKRLTSGLDEQFF. The V gene is TRBV7-9, the J gene TRBJ2-1, with 10 bases matching TRBD2. The junction had 15 bases not matched to a gene; V was cut back by 11 bases and J by 8 bases. The CDR3 contains 15 residues. Looked up from germline, CDR1 is SEHNR and CDR2 is FQNEAQ (reference sequence).